Described below is a single TCR beta chain sequence and its context. The target of this receptor is not known. No base qualities exist here, and no much larger clone lies one base off it. The sample belongs to a study of T cell responses to AZD1222 COVID-19 vaccine (dated by TCRdb to about 2021). About the investigation overall: A total of approximately 250 trial participants underwent TCR sequencing, of whom 207 had received two doses of AZD1222 and roughly 26 had received two doses of the MenACWY control vaccine. Enrollment into the trials was organized by age into subgroups of 18-55, 56-69 and 70-plus years, and those subgroups contained roughly 140, 27 and 60 TCR-sequenced participants, respectively. Overall study outcomes, separate from this receptor: After two AZD1222 doses, spike-specific TCR breadth and depth were significantly higher than at day 0 and than in MenACWY recipients. Conclusions about previously exposed vaccinees are limited because only 5 or 6 AZD1222 recipients were SARS-CoV-2 seropositive at baseline. Because no day 14 peak-response samples were available, repertoires were characterized only after the peak T cell response. Reportedly, close to half of the unique spike-specific TCRs recognized epitopes lying outside the regions that are mutated in the B.1.351 and B.1.1.7 variants. Most participants were white British and females outnumbered males, and the authors suggested that clonal diversity may have been underestimated. The vaccine-associated CD4 TCRs covered the entire spike protein, and the dominant responses fell in regions 160-218 and 743-854. The 56-69-year group was small, and its depth increase did not reach significance, likely because of low power.

Taken from cysteine to phenylalanine, the CDR3 has 15 residues. The retained sequence is limited to the CDR3, 45 bases, with the frame set at the first base. V is reduced by 0 bases and J by 0 bases, leaving a spacing of 9 bases between them. Taken from the germline V gene, the CDR1 and CDR2 loops are SGDLS and YYNGEE. The CDR3 regions of human TCRbeta chains were subjected to immunosequencing. The paper's processing steps were these. Repertoire TCRs were checked for matches against a reference library of SARS-CoV-2-specific TCRs that had been generated using the MIRA antigen-specificity platform. Breadth meant the fraction of unique TCRs that were SARS-CoV-2-associated, whereas depth meant the fraction of total T cells that were SARS-CoV-2-associated. Using the MIRA data, each spike-specific TCR was assigned both to the spike region to which the TCR was reactive and to a CD4 or CD8 class. Log10-transformed breadth and depth values were compared by one-way ANOVA with Sidak's multiple comparisons tests. The table was pulled from immuneACCESS by TCRdb, which kept in-frame rearrangements only. Such tables lose some clones; where checked, under half of the loss comes from unresolved V genes, and the rest has no known cause. V, J and clone size were drawn from that table, and D and trimming were deduced from the DNA. The sample profile shows about 120,000 clones; about 89% of them were found once. In total, the top ten clones hold about 7.1% of the sample.

Reading the label with the study, this specimen's time point is: about 28 days (+/-7) after the second vaccine dose. AZD1222 recipients with second doses at about 4 weeks or about 12 weeks were pooled, because spike-specific TCR depth and breadth did not differ between schedules. The vaccinee samples were drawn from two UK trials, COV001 and COV002, one of which was a single-blind randomized controlled phase 2/3 trial testing AZD1222 (ChAdOx1 nCoV-19) in healthy adults. For TCRbeta chain sequencing, PBMC samples from trial participants were taken at day 0 and at day 28 after the second dose. The sample here was peripheral blood, taken 28 days after the second AZD1222 dose. The TCR originated in an adult who received the AZD1222 COVID-19 vaccine. Recombination connected TRBV9 to TRBJ1-2, with the D gene not confidently named. This receptor carries the CDR3 CASSVARGANYGYTF. The DNA reads TGTGCCAGCAGCGTAGCTCGGGGTGCTAACTATGGCTACACCTTC.